The T cell receptor beta chain under discussion was sequenced for a study of blood T cells in healthy people across ages. Trimming removed 8 bases from V and 2 bases from J, with 18 bases in between. Germline CDR1 reads DFQATT; CDR2 reads SNEGSKA (reference sequence). The CDR3 contains 14 residues. PCR was performed a second time for roughly 6 to 12 cycles using a sample-barcoded 5' primer and a J-beta primer mix. TCRdb itself ran the 5' RACE reads through MiXCR, one entry per CDR3 protein. The sample lists more than 1,400,000 distinct CDR3 sequences; 42% were seen once. What was sequenced was blood. The source is a young woman in good health. The rearrangement uses TRBV20-1 and TRBJ1-1; D might be TRBD1 (6 bases). This CDR3 reads CSTLRTVTNTEAFF. The CDR3 coding sequence is TGCAGTACCCTTCGGACAGTGACCAACACTGAAGCTTTCTTT.